This T cell receptor (beta chain) appears in the sequencing data of a study of T cells in Graves' hyperthyroidism and ophthalmopathy. Calling Graves' hyperthyroidism stable meant ophthalmopathy did not progress within 18 months. Patients aged 18 to 65 with hyperthyroidism were newly diagnosed, with duration under 2 months. This clonotype was detected only a few times. Its antigen remains unknown. General observations from the study: The majority of expanded thyroid clonotypes above 0.001 also appeared in blood.

TCR beta CDR3 regions were amplified from RNA transcripts. A set of HTBI primers served as the primers for a first-round RT-PCR of the TCR CDR3. TCRdb processed the multiplex PCR reads anew with MiXCR; each CDR3 protein has one entry. In the table there are 480,000 or so distinct CDR3 sequences, over 13% of which are singletons. The CDR3 consists of 14 residues. V shed 4 bases and J shed 1 base, with 11 bases lying between them. Germline values: CDR1 SGDLS, CDR2 YYNGEE. The clonotype comes from a woman aged 18-29 years with Graves' hyperthyroidism. Sequenced input: blood. The chain uses TRBV9 and TRBJ2-5; tentatively, D is TRBD1 (5 bases). The CDR3 protein is CASSPRQPQETQYF. CDR3 DNA: TGTGCCAGCAGCCCTCGACAGCCCCAAGAGACCCAGTACTTC.